These 25 T cell receptor beta chains share one sample of origin, sequenced in a study of beta chain features in type 1 diabetes (dated by TCRdb to the late 2010s). What these receptors recognize is not known. The library was prepared using the immunoSEQ multiplex PCR assay. The entire amount of isolated RNA was reverse transcribed using the High Capacity cDNA Reverse Transcription Kit, so the sequenced TCRB transcripts were expressed ones. TCRdb limited this immuneACCESS table to in-frame rearrangements with V and J called. A share of clones is missing; checked studies link under half to unresolved V genes, and the rest is unexplained. The sample table shows approximately 600,000 clones, and around an eighth are seen once. The top ten hold more than 0.1% of the sample. Broad study findings and their caveats: In all four CD4+ subsets, TCRB CDR3 length was moderately but significantly shorter in type 1 diabetes patients.

Material for sequencing was naive CD4+ T cells from blood. What the cell subset or site label conveys for this sample: true naive CD4+ T cells. Receptors were obtained from a man aged 30 to 39 with type 1 diabetes.

This clone was observed a handful of times. V usage is TRBV6-5 and J usage is TRBJ2-1; D is unclear. The V gene lost 5 bases and the J gene lost 6 bases, with 14 bases spanning the gap. Germline CDR1 and CDR2: MNHEY and SVGAGI. The CDR3 runs 14 residues. CDR3 coding DNA: TGTGCCAGCAGTCCCCCAGACCCCTCCAATGAGCAGTTCTTC. Its protein is CASSPPDPSNEQFF.

This clone appeared a single time. J is TRBJ2-7 and V is TRBV7-2; the match to TRBD1 covers 7 bases. Trimming at V came to 3 bases and at J to 3 bases, leaving 2 bases not matched to a gene. The CDR3 is 13 amino acids. Germline V gene lookup returns CDR1 SGHTA and CDR2 FQGNSA. CDR3: CASSFDRDYEQYF. CDR3 bases: TGTGCCAGCAGCTTCGACAGGGACTACGAGCAGTACTTC.

The CDR3 reads CASSLSAGYGEQYF. The CDR3 nucleotides read TGCGCCAGCAGCTTGTCGGCAGGGTATGGTGAGCAGTACTTC. V usage is TRBV5-1 and J usage is TRBJ2-7; D may be TRBD1 (5 bases). V was cut by 1 base and J by 7 bases, with 15 bases left in between. CDR3 size: 14 residues. Germline V gene sequence: CDR1 SGHRS, CDR2 YFSETQ.

This clone turned up a few times. The V gene is TRBV7-9, the J gene TRBJ2-3, with D perhaps TRBD1 (6 bases). The CDR3 totals 14 residues. V dropped 4 bases and J dropped 0 bases, with 8 bases sitting between them. CDR1 and CDR2 (germline): SEHNR, FQNEAQ (reference sequence). The CDR3 is CASSYTGSTDTQYF. CDR3 nucleotide sequence: TGTGCCAGCAGCTACACAGGGAGCACAGATACGCAGTATTTT.

In this sample, this clone turned up a few times. The chain combines TRBV4-3 with TRBJ1-2; D might be TRBD1 (5 bases). V lost 0 bases and J lost 3, with 8 bases in between. Per germline, CDR1 LGHNA and CDR2 YSLEER. CDR3 size: 14 residues. The CDR3 spells CASSQELGDYGYTF. DNA of the CDR3: TGCGCCAGCAGCCAAGAATTAGGGGACTATGGCTACACCTTC.

This clone was detected only a few times. This same CDR3 is encoded by further DNA sequences in the sample. This chain uses TRBV9 with TRBJ2-5; the D is unclear. Germline CDR1 SGDLS, CDR2 YYNGEE. V was cut by 0 bases and J by 2 bases, with 5 bases left in between. This CDR3 has 13 residues. In DNA form, the CDR3 reads TGTGCCAGCAGCGTAGAGGTTCAAGAGACCCAGTACTTC. It translates to CASSVEVQETQYF.

In its sample, this clone was seen a few times. This rearrangement joins TRBV7-9 to TRBJ2-7; D is ambiguous. The CDR3 extends over 11 amino acids. Trimming left V 4 bases short and J 5 bases short, with 6 bases between. The V gene's germline CDR1 is SEHNR and CDR2 FQNEAQ (reference sequence). Here the CDR3 reads CASSSGNEQYF. CDR3 bases: TGTGCCAGCAGCTCAGGTAACGAGCAGTACTTC.

The rearrangement links TRBV25-1 to TRBJ2-7; D remains unclear. The V end lost 5 bases, the J end lost 9 bases, and 14 bases lay between the germline ends. CDR3 length: 12 residues. Germline-derived CDR1 and CDR2 are MGHDK and SYGVNS. CDR3: CASSKDPMGQYF. CDR3 in DNA: TGTGCCAGCAGTAAAGACCCAATGGGGCAGTACTTC.

The CDR3 reads CASSPGPESSQYF. The CDR3 DNA is TGTGCCAGTAGCCCGGGACCTGAGTCTTCCCAGTACTTC. V and J are TRBV19 and TRBJ2-5, with D perhaps matching TRBD1 or TRBD2 (5 bases each). Germline V gene data show CDR1 as LNHDA and CDR2 as SQIVND (reference sequence). The CDR3 length is 13 residues. Trimming stripped 6 bases from V and 9 bases from J, with 17 bases between. Full variable domain (remainder filled in from reference TRBV19 and TRBJ2-5): DGGITQSPKYLFRKEGQNVTLSCEQNLNHDAMYWYRQDPGQGLRLIYYSQIVNDFQKGDIAEGYSVSREKKESFPLTVTSAQKNPTAFYLCASSPGPESSQYFGPGTRLLVL.

This clone was recorded a few times. The CDR3 here is CASSLIGDNEQFF. The DNA of the CDR3 is TGTGCCAGCAGCTTGATAGGGGACAATGAGCAGTTCTTC. The genes are TRBV5-4 and TRBJ2-1; TRBD1 is a possible D gene (5 bases). Germline-derived CDR1 and CDR2 are SGHNT and YYREEE (reference sequence). V lost 1 base, J lost 5 bases, and 7 bases lay in between. The CDR3 spans 13 residues.

The chain recombines TRBV29-1 with TRBJ1-1; D possibly corresponds to TRBD1 (6 bases). The germline V and J ends were trimmed by 6 bases and 4 bases, with 21 bases remaining between them. The CDR3 has 15 residues. From germline, CDR1 is SQVTM and CDR2 ANQGSEA. CDR3 protein: CSVPGHLHRSTEAFF. The CDR3 DNA follows: TGCAGCGTGCCGGGACACCTCCACAGGTCCACTGAAGCTTTCTTT.

The CDR3 DNA reads TGTGCCAGCAGCCCATGGGTTCGGCAGGGGGAGACCCAGTACTTC. Encoded protein: CASSPWVRQGETQYF. The chain recombines TRBV7-2 with TRBJ2-5; D might be TRBD1 (6 bases). This CDR3 region has 15 residues. Deletions cut 5 bases from V and 5 bases from J, with 18 bases between. CDR1 and CDR2 from the germline V gene are SGHTA and FQGNSA.

This clone was counted between two and nine times. The chain uses TRBV19 and TRBJ1-6; D gene uncertain. CDR1 and CDR2 from the germline V gene are LNHDA and SQIVND (reference sequence). The V end lost 4 bases, the J end lost 7 bases, and 5 bases lay between the germline ends. This CDR3 spans 12 amino acids. In DNA form, the CDR3 reads TGTGCCAGTAGTACCCCAAATTCACCCCTCCACTTT. Residues: CASSTPNSPLHF.

V usage is TRBV11-3 and J usage is TRBJ1-2, with D tentatively TRBD1 (6 bases). The V and J ends lost 5 bases and 4 bases respectively, with 14 bases between them. Germline V gene sequence: CDR1 SGHNT, CDR2 YENEEA. The CDR3 spans 14 residues. The CDR3 DNA reads as TGTGCCAGCAGCCCAGGGGAGTCAGGCTATGGCTACACCTTC. This translates into CASSPGESGYGYTF.

The rearrangement uses TRBV7-7 and TRBJ2-5, with 14 bases fitting TRBD2. The CDR3 totals 16 residues. Germline lookup yields CDR1 SSHAT and CDR2 FNYEAQ (reference sequence). The V gene end was trimmed by 5 bases and the J gene end by 5 bases; junction bases not matched to a gene: 7. CDR3 nucleotides: TGTGCCAGCAGCAGGACTAGCGGGGGGTCCTGGGAGACCCAGTACTTC. This codes for CASSRTSGGSWETQYF.

This clone came up a few times. The chain uses TRBV20-1 and TRBJ2-1, with 8 bases matching TRBD2. V was clipped by 6 bases and J by 13 bases; unmatched bases: 5. The CDR3 sequence is 10 residues long. The germline gives CDR1 DFQATT, CDR2 SNEGSKA (reference sequence). For the CDR3, the DNA is TGCAGTGCCACCGGGACTAGTCAGTTCTTC. Translation gives CSATGTSQFF.

This clone was detected only a few times. The J gene is TRBJ1-1, the V gene TRBV2, with a tentative D call TRBD1 (5 bases). CDR1 and CDR2 (germline): SNHLY, FYNNEI. The CDR3 is made up of 12 amino acids. V was shortened by 2 bases and J by 9 bases, with 10 bases between the two germline ends. DNA of the CDR3: TGTGCCAGCAGTGAATTGGGACGAAAAGCTTTCTTT. It yields the protein CASSELGRKAFF.

About this clone itself: A read error may account for a junction end that differs from germline. The CDR3 DNA is TGCAGCGTCGGACAGACTGCCTACGGGCAGTACTTC. As protein: CSVGQTAYGQYF. V gene TRBV29-1 combines with J gene TRBJ2-7; a weak D match, TRBD1 (6 bases). Germline lookup yields CDR1 SQVTM and CDR2 ANQGSEA. The CDR3 contains 12 residues.

This clone was seen a few times. This chain's CDR3 is CASSDTGGGNQPQHF. CDR3 in DNA: TGTGCCAGCAGTGATACTGGGGGCGGCAATCAGCCCCAGCATTTT. The V gene is TRBV2, the J gene TRBJ1-5; weak D call: TRBD1 (6 bases). V was trimmed by 3 bases and J by 2 bases, leaving 11 bases between them. The CDR3 spans 15 residues. Germline loops: CDR1 SNHLY, CDR2 FYNNEI.

V is TRBV30 and J is TRBJ1-4; 7 bases map to TRBD1. The trim removed 2 bases at V and 8 bases at J, leaving 5 bases unmatched. This CDR3 region has 13 residues. Germline CDR1 reads GTSNPN; CDR2 reads SVGIG (reference sequence). This chain's CDR3 is CAWSRQGDEKLFF. The CDR3 region has the DNA TGTGCCTGGAGTAGACAGGGAGACGAAAAACTGTTTTTT.

The rearrangement joins TRBV6-6 to TRBJ1-4; 7 bases line up with TRBD1. The CDR3 loop spans 13 amino acids. The ends lost 6 bases at V and 3 bases at J; junction bases unmatched: 1. Germline V gene data show CDR1 as MNHNY and CDR2 as SVGAGI (reference sequence). The CDR3 loop is CASSDRANEKLFF. The CDR3, as DNA: TGTGCCAGCAGCGACAGGGCTAATGAAAAACTGTTTTTT.

The V and J genes are TRBV4-2 and TRBJ1-2, with D unclear. The CDR3 is 14 amino acids. The germline CDR1 and CDR2 sequences are LGHNA and YNFKEQ. V gave up 0 bases and J gave up 8 bases, with 13 bases separating them. The CDR3 here is CASSQDQKTLGYTF. In DNA form, the CDR3 reads TGTGCCAGCAGCCAAGATCAGAAGACATTGGGCTACACCTTC.

The chain joins TRBV11-2 to TRBJ2-1; no clear D. Per germline, CDR1 SGHAT and CDR2 FQNNGV. The V and J ends lost 5 bases and 7 bases respectively, with 12 bases between them. The CDR3 totals 13 residues. CDR3 residues: CASSPSRQNEQFF. The CDR3 region has the DNA TGTGCCAGCAGCCCGTCCCGCCAGAATGAGCAGTTCTTC.

The chain employs TRBV4-3 and TRBJ2-1; 9 nucleotides agree with TRBD2. The CDR3 has 16 amino acids. The germline CDR1 and CDR2 sequences are LGHNA and YSLEER. The V and J ends lost 0 bases and 7 bases, in that order; junction bases with no gene match: 7. CDR3 bases: TGCGCCAGCAGCCAAGATGCGGGGGGGCCTTGGAATGAGCAGTTCTTC. The encoded protein is CASSQDAGGPWNEQFF.

V gene TRBV25-1 combines with J gene TRBJ1-4; D call uncertain. Germline V gene sequence: CDR1 MGHDK, CDR2 SYGVNS. Trimming shortened V by 6 bases and J by 6 bases, and 5 bases separated the two germline ends. The CDR3 sequence is 11 residues long. The CDR3 bases are TGTGCCAGCAGGAGGTATGAAAAACTGTTTTTT. Translating gives CASRRYEKLFF.